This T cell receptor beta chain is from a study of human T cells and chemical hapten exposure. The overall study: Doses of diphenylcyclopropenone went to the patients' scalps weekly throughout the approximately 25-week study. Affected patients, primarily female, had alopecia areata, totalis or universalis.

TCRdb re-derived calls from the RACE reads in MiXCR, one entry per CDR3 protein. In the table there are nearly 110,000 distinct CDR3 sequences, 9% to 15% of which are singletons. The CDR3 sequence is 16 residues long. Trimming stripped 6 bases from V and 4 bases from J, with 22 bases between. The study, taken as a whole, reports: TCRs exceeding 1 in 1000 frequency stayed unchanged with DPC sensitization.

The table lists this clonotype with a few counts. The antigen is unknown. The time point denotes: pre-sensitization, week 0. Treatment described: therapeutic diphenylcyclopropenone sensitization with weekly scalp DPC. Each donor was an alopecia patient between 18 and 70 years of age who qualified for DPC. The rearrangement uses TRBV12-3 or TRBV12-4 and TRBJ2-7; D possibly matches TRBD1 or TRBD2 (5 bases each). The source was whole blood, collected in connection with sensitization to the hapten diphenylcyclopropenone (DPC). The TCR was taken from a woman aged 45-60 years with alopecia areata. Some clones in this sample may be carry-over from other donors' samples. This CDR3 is CASSRVGTGSEYEQYF. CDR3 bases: TGTGCCAGCAGCCGAGTAGGGACGGGTTCCGAGTACGAGCAGTACTTC.